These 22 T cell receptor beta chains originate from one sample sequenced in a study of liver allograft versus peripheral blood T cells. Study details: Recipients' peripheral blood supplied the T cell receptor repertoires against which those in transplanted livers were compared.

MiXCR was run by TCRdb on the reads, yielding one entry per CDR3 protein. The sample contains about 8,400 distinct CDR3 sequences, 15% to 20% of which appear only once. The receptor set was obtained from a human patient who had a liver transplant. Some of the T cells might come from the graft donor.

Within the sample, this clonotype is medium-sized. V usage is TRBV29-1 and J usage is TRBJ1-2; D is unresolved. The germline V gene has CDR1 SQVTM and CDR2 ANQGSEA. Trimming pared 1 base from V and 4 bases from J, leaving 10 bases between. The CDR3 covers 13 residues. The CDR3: CSVEVGYGYGYTF. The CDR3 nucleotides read TGCAGCGTTGAAGTAGGATACGGCTATGGCTACACCTTC. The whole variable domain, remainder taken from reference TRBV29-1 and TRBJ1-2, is SAVISQKPSRDICQRGTSLTIQCQVDSQVTMMFWYRQQPGQSLTLIATANQGSEATYESGFVIDKFPISRPNLTFSTLTVSNMSPEDSSIYLCSVEVGYGYGYTFGSGTRLTVV.

CDR3 bases: TGCAGTGCTACCCAGGGGGGACGCACAGATACGCAGTATTTT. Translating it yields CSATQGGRTDTQYF. J is TRBJ2-3 and V is TRBV20-1; D possibly corresponds to TRBD1 (7 bases). Germline CDR1 reads DFQATT; CDR2 reads SNEGSKA (reference sequence). This CDR3 contains 14 residues. Between the trimmed V and J ends, which lost 4 bases and 1 base, there was a span of 12 bases.

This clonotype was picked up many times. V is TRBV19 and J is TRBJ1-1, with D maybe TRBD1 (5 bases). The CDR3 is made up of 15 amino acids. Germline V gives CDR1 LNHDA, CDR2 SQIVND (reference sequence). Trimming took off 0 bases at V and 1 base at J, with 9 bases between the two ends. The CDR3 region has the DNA TGTGCCAGTAGTATAGACCGGGGCTCGAACACTGAAGCTTTCTTT. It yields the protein CASSIDRGSNTEAFF.

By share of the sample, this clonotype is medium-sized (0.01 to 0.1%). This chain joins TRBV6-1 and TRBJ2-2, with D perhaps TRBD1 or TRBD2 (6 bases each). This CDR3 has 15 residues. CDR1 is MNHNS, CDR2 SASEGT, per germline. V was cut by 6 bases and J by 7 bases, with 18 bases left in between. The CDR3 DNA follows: TGTGCCAGCAGGGAGGGTCAGGGGATTAACGGGGAGCTGTTTTTT. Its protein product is CASREGQGINGELFF.

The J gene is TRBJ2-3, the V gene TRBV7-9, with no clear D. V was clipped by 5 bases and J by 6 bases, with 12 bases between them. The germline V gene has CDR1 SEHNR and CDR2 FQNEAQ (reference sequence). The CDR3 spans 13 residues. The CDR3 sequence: CASSAQSTDTQYF. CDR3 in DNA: TGTGCCAGCAGCGCACAGAGTACGGATACGCAGTATTTT.

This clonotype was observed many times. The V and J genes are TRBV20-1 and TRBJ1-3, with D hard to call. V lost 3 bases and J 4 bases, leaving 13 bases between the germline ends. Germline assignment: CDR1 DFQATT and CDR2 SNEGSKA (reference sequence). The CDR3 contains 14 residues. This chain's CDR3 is CSASAPRGGNTIYF. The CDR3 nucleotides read TGCAGTGCTAGCGCCCCTCGCGGCGGAAACACCATATATTTT.

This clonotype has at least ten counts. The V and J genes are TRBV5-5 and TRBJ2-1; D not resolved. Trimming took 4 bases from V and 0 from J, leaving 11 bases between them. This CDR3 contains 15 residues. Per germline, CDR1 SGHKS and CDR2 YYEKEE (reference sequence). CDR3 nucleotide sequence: TGTGCCAGCAGCGCCACTTCCACCTCCTACAATGAGCAGTTCTTC. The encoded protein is CASSATSTSYNEQFF.

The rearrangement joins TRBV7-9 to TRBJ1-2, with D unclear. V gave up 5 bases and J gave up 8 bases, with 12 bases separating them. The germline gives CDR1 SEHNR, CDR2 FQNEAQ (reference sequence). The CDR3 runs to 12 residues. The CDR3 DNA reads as TGTGCCAGCAGCAGGCTCGAAGGAGGCTACACCTTC. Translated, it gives CASSRLEGGYTF.

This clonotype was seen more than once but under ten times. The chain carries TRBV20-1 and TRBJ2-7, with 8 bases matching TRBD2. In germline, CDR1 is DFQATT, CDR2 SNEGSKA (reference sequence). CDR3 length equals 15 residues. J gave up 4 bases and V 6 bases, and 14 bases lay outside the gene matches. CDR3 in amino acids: CSATLPGLDYYEQYF. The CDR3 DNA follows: TGCAGTGCAACTCTACCGGGACTAGATTATTACGAGCAGTACTTC.

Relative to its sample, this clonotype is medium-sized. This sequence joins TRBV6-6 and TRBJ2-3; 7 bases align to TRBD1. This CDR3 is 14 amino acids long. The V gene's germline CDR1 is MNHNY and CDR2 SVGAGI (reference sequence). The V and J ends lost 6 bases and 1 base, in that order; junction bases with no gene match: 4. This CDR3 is CASSRDSRTDTQYF. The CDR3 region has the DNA TGTGCCAGCAGCCGGGACAGTCGCACAGATACGCAGTATTTT.

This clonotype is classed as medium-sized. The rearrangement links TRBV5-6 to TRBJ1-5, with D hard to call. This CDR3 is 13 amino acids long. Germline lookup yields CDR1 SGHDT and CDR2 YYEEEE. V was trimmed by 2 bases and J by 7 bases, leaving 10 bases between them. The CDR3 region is CASSFMDGQPQHF. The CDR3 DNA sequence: TGTGCCAGCAGCTTCATGGACGGGCAGCCCCAGCATTTT.

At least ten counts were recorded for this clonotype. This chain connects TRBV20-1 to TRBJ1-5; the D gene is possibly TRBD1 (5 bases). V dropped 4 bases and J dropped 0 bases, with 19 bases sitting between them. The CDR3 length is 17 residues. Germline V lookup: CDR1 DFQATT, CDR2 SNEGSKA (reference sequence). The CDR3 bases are TGCAGTGCTATTGGACCGGGGGGAACTTATAGCAATCAGCCCCAGCATTTT. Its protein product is CSAIGPGGTYSNQPQHF.

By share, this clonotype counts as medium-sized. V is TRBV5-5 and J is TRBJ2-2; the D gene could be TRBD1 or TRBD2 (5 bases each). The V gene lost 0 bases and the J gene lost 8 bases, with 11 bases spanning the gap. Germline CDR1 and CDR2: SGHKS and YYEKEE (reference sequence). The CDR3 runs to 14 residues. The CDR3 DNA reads TGTGCCAGCAGCTTGGAGGGGACCTGGGGGGAGCTGTTTTTT. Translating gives CASSLEGTWGELFF.

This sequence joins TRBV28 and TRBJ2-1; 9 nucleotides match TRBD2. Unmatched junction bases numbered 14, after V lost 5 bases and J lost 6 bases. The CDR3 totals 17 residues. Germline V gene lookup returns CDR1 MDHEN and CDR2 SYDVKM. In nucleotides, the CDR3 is TGTGCCAGCAGTCCCGATTTAGCGGGAGAAGGTTGCAATGAGCAGTTCTTC. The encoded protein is CASSPDLAGEGCNEQFF.

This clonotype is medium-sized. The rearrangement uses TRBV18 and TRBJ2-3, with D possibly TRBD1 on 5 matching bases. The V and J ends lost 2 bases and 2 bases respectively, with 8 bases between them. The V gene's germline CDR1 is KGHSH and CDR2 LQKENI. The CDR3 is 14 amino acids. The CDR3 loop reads CASSPDSTTDTQYF. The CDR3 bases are TGTGCCAGCTCACCAGACAGTACCACAGATACGCAGTATTTT.

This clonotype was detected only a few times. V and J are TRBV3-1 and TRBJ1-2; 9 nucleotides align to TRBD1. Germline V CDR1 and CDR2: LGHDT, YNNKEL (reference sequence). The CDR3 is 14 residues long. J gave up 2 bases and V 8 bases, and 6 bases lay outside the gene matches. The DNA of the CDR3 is TGTGCCAGCGGTTACGGGACAGGGAACTATGGCTACACCTTC. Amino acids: CASGYGTGNYGYTF.

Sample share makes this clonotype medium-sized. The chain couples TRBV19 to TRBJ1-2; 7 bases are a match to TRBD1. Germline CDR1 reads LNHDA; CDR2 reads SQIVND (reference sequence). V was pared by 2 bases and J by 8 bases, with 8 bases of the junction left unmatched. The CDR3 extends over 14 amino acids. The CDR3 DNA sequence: TGTGCCAGTAGTATACAGGGGGGGACTCGAGGCTACACCTTC. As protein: CASSIQGGTRGYTF.

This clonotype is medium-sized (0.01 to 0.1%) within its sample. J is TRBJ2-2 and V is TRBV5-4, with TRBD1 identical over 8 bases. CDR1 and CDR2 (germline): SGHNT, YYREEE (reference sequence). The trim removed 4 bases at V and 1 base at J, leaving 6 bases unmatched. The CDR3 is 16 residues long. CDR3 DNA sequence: TGTGCCAGCAGCACCGGGACAGGAAAGAACACCGGGGAGCTGTTTTTT. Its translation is CASSTGTGKNTGELFF.

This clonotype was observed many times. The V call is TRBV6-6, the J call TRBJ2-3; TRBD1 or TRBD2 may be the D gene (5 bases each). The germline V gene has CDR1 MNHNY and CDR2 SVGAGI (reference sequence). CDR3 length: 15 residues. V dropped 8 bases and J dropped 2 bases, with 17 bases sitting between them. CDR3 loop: CASRSGRADTDTQYF. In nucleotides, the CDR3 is TGTGCCAGCCGCTCAGGGCGGGCCGACACAGATACGCAGTATTTT.

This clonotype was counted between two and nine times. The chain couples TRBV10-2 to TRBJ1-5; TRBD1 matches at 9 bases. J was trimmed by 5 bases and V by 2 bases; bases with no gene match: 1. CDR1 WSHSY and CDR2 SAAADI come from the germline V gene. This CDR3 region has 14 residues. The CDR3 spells CASSETGGYQPQHF. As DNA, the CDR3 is TGCGCCAGCAGTGAGACAGGGGGCTATCAGCCCCAGCATTTT.

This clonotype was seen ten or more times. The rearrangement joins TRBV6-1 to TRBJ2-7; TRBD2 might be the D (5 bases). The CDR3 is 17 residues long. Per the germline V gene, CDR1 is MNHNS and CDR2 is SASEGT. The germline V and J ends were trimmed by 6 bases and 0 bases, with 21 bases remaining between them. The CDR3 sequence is CASSGKGLPRSSYEQYF. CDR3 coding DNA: TGTGCCAGCAGCGGGAAGGGCTTACCTCGAAGCTCCTACGAGCAGTACTTC.

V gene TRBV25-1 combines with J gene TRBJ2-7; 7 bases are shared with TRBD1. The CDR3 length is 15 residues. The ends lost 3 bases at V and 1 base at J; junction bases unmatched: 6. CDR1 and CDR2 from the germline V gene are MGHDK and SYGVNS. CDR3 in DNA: TGTGCCAGCAGTGAGATGGGGACAGAATCCTACGAGCAGTACTTC. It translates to CASSEMGTESYEQYF.